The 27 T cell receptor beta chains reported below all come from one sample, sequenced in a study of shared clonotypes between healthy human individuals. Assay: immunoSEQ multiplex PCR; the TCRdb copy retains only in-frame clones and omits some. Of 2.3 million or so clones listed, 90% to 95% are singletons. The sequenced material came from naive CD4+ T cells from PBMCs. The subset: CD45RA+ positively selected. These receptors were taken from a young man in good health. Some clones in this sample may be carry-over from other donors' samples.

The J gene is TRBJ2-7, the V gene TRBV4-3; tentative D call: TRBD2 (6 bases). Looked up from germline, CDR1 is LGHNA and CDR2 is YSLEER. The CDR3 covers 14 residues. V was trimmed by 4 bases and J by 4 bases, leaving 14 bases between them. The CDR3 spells CASSPTLRGYEQYF. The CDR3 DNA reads TGCGCCAGCAGCCCCACGCTTCGGGGGTACGAGCAGTACTTC.

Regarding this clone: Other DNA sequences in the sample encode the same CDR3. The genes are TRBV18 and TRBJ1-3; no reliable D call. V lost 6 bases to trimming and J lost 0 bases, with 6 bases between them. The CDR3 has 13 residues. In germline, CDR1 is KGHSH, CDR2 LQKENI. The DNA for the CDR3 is TGTGCCAGCTCGGACTCCTCTGGAAACACCATATATTTT. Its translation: CASSDSSGNTIYF.

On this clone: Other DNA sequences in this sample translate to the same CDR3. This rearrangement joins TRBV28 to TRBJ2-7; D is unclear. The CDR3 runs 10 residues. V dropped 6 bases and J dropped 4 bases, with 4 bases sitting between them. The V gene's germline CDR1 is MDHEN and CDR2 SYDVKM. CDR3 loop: CASSTYEQYF. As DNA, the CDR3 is TGTGCCAGCAGCACTTACGAGCAGTACTTC. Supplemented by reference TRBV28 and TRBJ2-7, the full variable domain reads DVKVTQSSRYLVKRTGEKVFLECVQDMDHENMFWYRQDPGLGLRLIYFSYDVKMKEKGDIPEGYSVSREKKERFSLILESASTNQTSMYLCASSTYEQYFGPGTRLTVT.

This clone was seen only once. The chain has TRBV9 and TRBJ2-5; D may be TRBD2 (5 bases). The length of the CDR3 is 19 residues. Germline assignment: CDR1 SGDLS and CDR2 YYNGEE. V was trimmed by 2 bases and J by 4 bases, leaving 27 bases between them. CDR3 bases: TGTGCCAGCAGCGTTCGGCTAATCCGGCGGGTATCCCCAAGAGAGACCCAGTACTTC. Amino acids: CASSVRLIRRVSPRETQYF.

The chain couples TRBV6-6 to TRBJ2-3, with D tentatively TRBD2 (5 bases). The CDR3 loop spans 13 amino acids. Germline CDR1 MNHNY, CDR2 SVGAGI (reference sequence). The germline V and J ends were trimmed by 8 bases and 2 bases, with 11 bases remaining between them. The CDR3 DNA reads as TGTGCCAGCGGGGAGAGGAACACAGATACGCAGTATTTT. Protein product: CASGERNTDTQYF.

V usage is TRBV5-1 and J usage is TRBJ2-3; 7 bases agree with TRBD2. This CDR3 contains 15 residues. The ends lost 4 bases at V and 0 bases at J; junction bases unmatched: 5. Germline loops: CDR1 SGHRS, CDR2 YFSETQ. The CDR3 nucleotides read TGCGCCAGCAGCACCCGACTAGCTAGCACAGATACGCAGTATTTT. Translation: CASSTRLASTDTQYF.

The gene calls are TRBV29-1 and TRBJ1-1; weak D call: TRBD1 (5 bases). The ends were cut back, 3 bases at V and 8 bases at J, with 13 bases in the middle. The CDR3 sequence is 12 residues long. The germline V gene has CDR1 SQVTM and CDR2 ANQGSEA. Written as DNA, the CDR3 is TGCAGCGTTGAGACGGGGGGTCGGGAAGCTTTCTTT. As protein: CSVETGGREAFF.

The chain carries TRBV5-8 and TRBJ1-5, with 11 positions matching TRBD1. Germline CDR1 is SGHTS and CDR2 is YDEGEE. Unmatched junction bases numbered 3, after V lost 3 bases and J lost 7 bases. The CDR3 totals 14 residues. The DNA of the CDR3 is TGTGCCAGCAGCTCGGGGACAGGGGGGCAGCCCCAGCATTTT. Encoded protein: CASSSGTGGQPQHF.

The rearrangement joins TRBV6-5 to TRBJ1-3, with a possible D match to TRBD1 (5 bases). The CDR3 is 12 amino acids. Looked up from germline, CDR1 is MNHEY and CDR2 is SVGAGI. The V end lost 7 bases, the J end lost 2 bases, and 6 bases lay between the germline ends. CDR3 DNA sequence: TGTGCCAGCACGGACACTGGAAACACCATATATTTT. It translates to CASTDTGNTIYF.

CDR3 sequence: CASSLPRWGRGNGYTF. CDR3 DNA: TGTGCCAGCAGCCTCCCCCGGTGGGGCAGGGGGAATGGCTACACCTTC. This sequence joins TRBV7-2 and TRBJ1-2; 7 bases match TRBD1. Germline V gene sequence: CDR1 SGHTA, CDR2 FQGNSA. The J segment lost 6 bases and the V segment lost 5 bases, leaving 15 bases of the junction unmatched. This CDR3 spans 16 amino acids. Complete variable domain (other parts from reference TRBV7-2 and TRBJ1-2): GAGVSQSPSNKVTEKGKDVELRCDPISGHTALYWYRQSLGQGLEFLIYFQGNSAPDKSGLPSDRFSAERTGGSVSTLTIQRTQQEDSAVYLCASSLPRWGRGNGYTFGSGTRLTVV.

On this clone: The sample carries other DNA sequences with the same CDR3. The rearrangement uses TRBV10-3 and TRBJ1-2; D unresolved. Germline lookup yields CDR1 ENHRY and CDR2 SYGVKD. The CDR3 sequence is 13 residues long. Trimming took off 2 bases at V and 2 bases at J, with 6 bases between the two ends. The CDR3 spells CAISEAGNYGYTF. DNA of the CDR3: TGTGCCATCAGTGAGGCAGGAAACTATGGCTACACCTTC.

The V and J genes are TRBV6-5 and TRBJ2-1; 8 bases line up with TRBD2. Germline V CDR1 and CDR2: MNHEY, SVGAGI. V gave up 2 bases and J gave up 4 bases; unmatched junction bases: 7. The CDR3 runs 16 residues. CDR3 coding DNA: TGTGCCAGCAGTTACGAGGGACTAGGGAGTTACAATGAGCAGTTCTTC. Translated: CASSYEGLGSYNEQFF.

The CDR3 DNA reads TGTGCCAGCAGGCAGGGGGCCGCCGGGGAGCTGTTTTTT. Protein: CASRQGAAGELFF. V usage is TRBV5-4 and J usage is TRBJ2-2; TRBD1 agrees at 8 bases. The germline V gene encodes CDR1 SGHNT and CDR2 YYREEE (reference sequence). J was trimmed by 6 bases and V by 5 bases; bases with no gene match: 3. The CDR3 has 13 residues.

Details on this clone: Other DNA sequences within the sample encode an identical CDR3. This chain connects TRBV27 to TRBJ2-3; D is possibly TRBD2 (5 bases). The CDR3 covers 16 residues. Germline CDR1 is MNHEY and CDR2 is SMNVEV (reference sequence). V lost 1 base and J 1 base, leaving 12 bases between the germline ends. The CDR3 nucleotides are TGTGCCAGCAGTTTATTAGCTGGAGGCGGCACAGATACGCAGTATTTT. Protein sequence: CASSLLAGGGTDTQYF.

For the CDR3, the DNA is TGTGCCAGCAGCTTAAAATTCAGGGTCGGGTTAGACACCATATATTTT. It yields the protein CASSLKFRVGLDTIYF. The V and J genes are TRBV11-2 and TRBJ1-3; D may be TRBD1 (5 bases). The CDR3 runs to 16 residues. Trimming shortened V by 2 bases and J by 8 bases, and 19 bases separated the two germline ends. Germline CDR1 reads SGHAT; CDR2 reads FQNNGV.

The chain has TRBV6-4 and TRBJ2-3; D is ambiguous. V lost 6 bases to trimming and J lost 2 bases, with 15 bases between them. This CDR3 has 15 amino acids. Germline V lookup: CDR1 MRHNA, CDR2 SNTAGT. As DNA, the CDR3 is TGTGCCAGCAGCCGAACCTGGAAGGCCACAGATACGCAGTATTTT. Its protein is CASSRTWKATDTQYF.

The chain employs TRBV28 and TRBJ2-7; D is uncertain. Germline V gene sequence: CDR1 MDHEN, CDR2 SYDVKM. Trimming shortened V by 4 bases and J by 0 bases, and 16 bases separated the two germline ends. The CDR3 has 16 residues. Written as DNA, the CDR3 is TGTGCCAGCAGTTATTCTGGGTCGCGACGCTCCTACGAGCAGTACTTC. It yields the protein CASSYSGSRRSYEQYF.

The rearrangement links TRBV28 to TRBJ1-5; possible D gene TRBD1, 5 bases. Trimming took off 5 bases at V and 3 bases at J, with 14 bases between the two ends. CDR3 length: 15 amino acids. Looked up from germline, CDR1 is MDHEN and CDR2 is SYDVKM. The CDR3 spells CASSPRTLYNQPQHF. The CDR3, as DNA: TGTGCCAGCAGTCCCCGGACACTGTACAATCAGCCCCAGCATTTT.

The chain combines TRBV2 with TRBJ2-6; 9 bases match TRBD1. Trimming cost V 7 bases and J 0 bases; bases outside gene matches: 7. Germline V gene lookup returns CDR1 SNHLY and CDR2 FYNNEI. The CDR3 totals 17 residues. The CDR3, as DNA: TGTGCCAGCACCACGGACAGGGGAAGCTCTGGGGCCAACGTCCTGACTTTC. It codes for CASTTDRGSSGANVLTF.

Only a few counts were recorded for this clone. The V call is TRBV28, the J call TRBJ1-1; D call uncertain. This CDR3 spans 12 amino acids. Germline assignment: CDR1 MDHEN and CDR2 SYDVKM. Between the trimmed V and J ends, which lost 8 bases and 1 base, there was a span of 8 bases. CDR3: CASGSRNTEAFF. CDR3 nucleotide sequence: TGTGCCAGCGGCTCCAGGAACACTGAAGCTTTCTTT. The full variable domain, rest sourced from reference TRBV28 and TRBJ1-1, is DVKVTQSSRYLVKRTGEKVFLECVQDMDHENMFWYRQDPGLGLRLIYFSYDVKMKEKGDIPEGYSVSREKKERFSLILESASTNQTSMYLCASGSRNTEAFFGQGTRLTVV.

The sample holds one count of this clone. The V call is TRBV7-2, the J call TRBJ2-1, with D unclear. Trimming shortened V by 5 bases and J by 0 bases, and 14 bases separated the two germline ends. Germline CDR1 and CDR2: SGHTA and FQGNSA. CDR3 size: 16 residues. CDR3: CASSTQVPVSYNEQFF. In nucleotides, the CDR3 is TGTGCCAGCAGCACACAAGTCCCGGTCTCCTACAATGAGCAGTTCTTC.

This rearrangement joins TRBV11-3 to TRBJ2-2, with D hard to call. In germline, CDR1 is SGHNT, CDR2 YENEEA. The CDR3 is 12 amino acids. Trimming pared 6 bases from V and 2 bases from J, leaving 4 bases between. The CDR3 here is CASRLNTGELFF. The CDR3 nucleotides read TGTGCCAGCAGGCTAAACACCGGGGAGCTGTTTTTT. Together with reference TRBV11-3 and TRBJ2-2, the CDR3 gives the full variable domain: EAGVVQSPRYKIIEKKQPVAFWCNPISGHNTLYWYLQNLGQGPELLIRYENEEAVDDSQLPKDRFSAERLKGVDSTLKIQPAELGDSAVYLCASRLNTGELFFGEGSRLTVL.

CDR3 coding DNA: TGTGCCACGGTGAGGGGGACTAGCGGGAGATACGAGCAGTACTTC. Translated, it gives CATVRGTSGRYEQYF. The chain links TRBV6-1 to TRBJ2-7; 14 nucleotides align to TRBD2. Germline V gene lookup returns CDR1 MNHNS and CDR2 SASEGT. The V segment lost 10 bases and the J segment 4 bases; nucleotides outside the gene matches: 9. This CDR3 region has 15 residues.

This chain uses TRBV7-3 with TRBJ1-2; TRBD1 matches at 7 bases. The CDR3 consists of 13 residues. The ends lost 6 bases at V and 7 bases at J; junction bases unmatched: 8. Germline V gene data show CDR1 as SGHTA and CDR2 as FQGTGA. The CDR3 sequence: CASRSDRTGGYTF. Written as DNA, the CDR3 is TGTGCCAGCAGGTCCGACAGGACAGGTGGCTACACCTTC.

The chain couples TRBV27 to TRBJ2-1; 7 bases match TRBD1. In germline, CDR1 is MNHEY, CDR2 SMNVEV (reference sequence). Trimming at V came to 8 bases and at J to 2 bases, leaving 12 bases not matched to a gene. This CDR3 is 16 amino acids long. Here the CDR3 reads CASGRLRGTTYNEQFF. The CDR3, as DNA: TGTGCCAGCGGTCGCCTCAGGGGGACAACCTACAATGAGCAGTTCTTC.

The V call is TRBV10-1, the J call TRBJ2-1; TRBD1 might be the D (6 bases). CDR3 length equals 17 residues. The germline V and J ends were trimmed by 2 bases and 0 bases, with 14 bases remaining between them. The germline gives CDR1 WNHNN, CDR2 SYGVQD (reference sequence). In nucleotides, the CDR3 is TGCGCCAGCAGTGAGAACAAGGGGGTTAGCTCCTACAATGAGCAGTTCTTC. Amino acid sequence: CASSENKGVSSYNEQFF.

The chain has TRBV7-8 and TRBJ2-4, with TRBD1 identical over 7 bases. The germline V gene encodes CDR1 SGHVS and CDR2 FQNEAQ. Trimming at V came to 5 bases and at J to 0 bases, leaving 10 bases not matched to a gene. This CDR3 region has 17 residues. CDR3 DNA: TGTGCCAGCAGCGTAAGCCGGGACAGTCTAGCCAAAAACATTCAGTACTTC. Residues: CASSVSRDSLAKNIQYF.